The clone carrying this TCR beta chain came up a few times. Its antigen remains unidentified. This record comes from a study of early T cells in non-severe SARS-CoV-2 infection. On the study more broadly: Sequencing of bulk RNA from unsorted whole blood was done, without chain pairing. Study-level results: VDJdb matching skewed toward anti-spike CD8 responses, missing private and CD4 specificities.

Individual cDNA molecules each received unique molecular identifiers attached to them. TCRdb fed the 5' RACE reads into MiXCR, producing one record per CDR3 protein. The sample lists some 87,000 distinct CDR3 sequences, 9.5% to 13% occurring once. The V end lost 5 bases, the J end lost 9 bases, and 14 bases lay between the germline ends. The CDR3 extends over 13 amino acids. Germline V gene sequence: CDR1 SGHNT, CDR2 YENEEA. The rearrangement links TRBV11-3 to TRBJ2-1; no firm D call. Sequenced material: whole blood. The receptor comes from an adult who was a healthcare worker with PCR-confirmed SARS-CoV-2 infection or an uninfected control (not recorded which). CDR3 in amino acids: CASSPDGLSEQFF. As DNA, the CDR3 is TGTGCCAGCAGCCCCGACGGGTTGTCTGAGCAGTTCTTC.